This T cell receptor beta chain was retrieved from a study of shared clonotypes between healthy human individuals. In the study overall: Used for every donor were three CD4 naive, three CD4 memory, two CD8 naive and one CD8 memory plate.

General observations from the study: Limited genetic and exposure-history diversity came from having few donors.

Remarks on this clone: No antigen is known for it. The sample carries other DNA sequences with the same CDR3.

Naivety among CD8 cells was defined by CD45RO negativity and positive CCR7 selection, thereby excluding terminally differentiated effector memory CD45RA+ cells. Libraries were prepared by immunoSEQ multiplex PCR; TCRdb keeps only in-frame clonotypes and omits some of them. This repertoire shows about 2.1 million clones, 93% found once; its top ten account for roughly 1.7%. CDR3 length: 10 amino acids. V lost 3 bases and J lost 4, with 3 bases in between. Germline V gene lookup returns CDR1 GTSNPN and CDR2 SVGIG (reference sequence). The J gene is TRBJ1-2, the V gene TRBV30; no reliable D call. This clonotype originated in a young man in good health. Some clones in this sample may be carry-over from other donors' samples. The specimen was naive CD8+ T cells from PBMCs. The CDR3 nucleotides read TGTGCCTGGAGAGCCTATGGCTACACCTTC. As protein: CAWRAYGYTF.